The 26 T cell receptor beta chains reported below all come from one sample, sequenced in a study of CD8 T cells in Susac syndrome. Random-hexamer reverse transcription was applied to about 0.45 to 1 ug RNA. Using its own MiXCR run on the immunoSEQ multiplex PCR reads, TCRdb lists one record per CDR3 protein. Of under 200,000 distinct CDR3 sequences listed, around 94% are singletons. Sample: CD4+ T cells from PBMCs. The receptors come from a human donor in good health.

The CDR3 sequence: CASSLGLRGNEQFF. The CDR3 DNA follows: TGTGCCAGCAGCTTGGGCCTTAGGGGTAATGAGCAGTTCTTC. The J gene is TRBJ2-1, the V gene TRBV7-2, with D possibly TRBD1 on 5 matching bases. V dropped 3 bases and J dropped 7 bases, with 13 bases sitting between them. There are 14 residues in the CDR3. Germline CDR1 and CDR2: SGHTA and FQGNSA.

V and J are TRBV20-1 and TRBJ2-1, with a possible D match to TRBD2 (6 bases). The V end lost 6 bases, the J end lost 5 bases, and 8 bases lay between the germline ends. The CDR3 is 11 amino acids. Per germline, CDR1 DFQATT and CDR2 SNEGSKA (reference sequence). CDR3 nucleotide sequence: TGCAGTGCCGCGGGGAACAATGAGCAGTTCTTC. This encodes CSAAGNNEQFF.

This chain joins TRBV6-1 and TRBJ1-6; D uncertain. The CDR3 sequence is 13 residues long. Trimming took off 6 bases at V and 9 bases at J, with 12 bases between the two ends. The germline V gene has CDR1 MNHNS and CDR2 SASEGT. CDR3 coding DNA: TGTGCCAGCAGCTCCGGGAGTGCTTCACCCCTCCACTTT. Encoded protein: CASSSGSASPLHF.

The V gene is TRBV6-6, the J gene TRBJ1-5, with D uncertain. Between the trimmed V and J ends, which lost 7 bases and 4 bases, there was a span of 8 bases. This CDR3 comprises 12 residues. The V gene's germline CDR1 is MNHNY and CDR2 SVGAGI (reference sequence). CDR3 nucleotides: TGTGCCAGCACCCCGAGTAATCAGCCCCAGCATTTT. This codes for CASTPSNQPQHF.

The CDR3 DNA follows: TGCAGTGCTTACCGTACTAGCGGGGCGGAGACCCAGTACTTC. It encodes CSAYRTSGAETQYF. The chain has TRBV20-1 and TRBJ2-5; 10 bases map to TRBD2. The CDR3 runs to 14 residues. V trimming: 5 bases; J trimming: 5 bases; junction bases outside the gene matches: 8. Germline values: CDR1 DFQATT, CDR2 SNEGSKA (reference sequence).

The chain carries TRBV6-1 and TRBJ1-5; weak D call: TRBD1 (6 bases). The CDR3 is 17 amino acids. V lost 5 bases to trimming and J lost 4 bases, with 21 bases between them. Germline V gives CDR1 MNHNS, CDR2 SASEGT. The CDR3 sequence is CASSKKSAGHQNQPQHF. CDR3 nucleotide sequence: TGTGCCAGCAGTAAGAAGAGCGCGGGACACCAAAATCAGCCCCAGCATTTT.

This sequence joins TRBV3-1 and TRBJ1-5; no clear D. The CDR3 totals 14 residues. Trimming pared 0 bases from V and 9 bases from J, leaving 12 bases between. Germline CDR1 and CDR2: LGHDT and YNNKEL (reference sequence). This chain's CDR3 is CASSQETTARPQHF. The CDR3 bases are TGTGCCAGCAGCCAAGAAACTACAGCGCGGCCCCAGCATTTT. Together with reference TRBV3-1 and TRBJ1-5, the CDR3 gives the full variable domain: DTAVSQTPKYLVTQMGNDKSIKCEQNLGHDTMYWYKQDSKKFLKIMFSYNNKELIINETVPNRFSPKSPDKAHLNLHINSLELGDSAVYFCASSQETTARPQHFGDGTRLSIL.

The chain recombines TRBV4-3 with TRBJ2-3; D is unresolved. CDR1 and CDR2 (germline): LGHNA, YSLEER. This CDR3 is 15 amino acids long. V shed 3 bases and J shed 0 bases, with 10 bases lying between them. The CDR3 DNA reads TGCGCCAGCAGCCATAGGAAATCTAGCACAGATACGCAGTATTTT. This codes for CASSHRKSSTDTQYF.

This chain connects TRBV9 to TRBJ2-7, with 12 bases that match TRBD1. Germline CDR1 reads SGDLS; CDR2 reads YYNGEE. Unmatched junction bases numbered 5, after V lost 0 bases and J lost 7 bases. The CDR3 runs 15 residues. CDR3 coding DNA: TGTGCCAGCAGCGTAGGAGGGACAGGGGGCCGGGAGCAGTACTTC. Its translation is CASSVGGTGGREQYF.

This chain connects TRBV5-4 to TRBJ2-6, with D perhaps TRBD2 (5 bases). CDR1 is SGHNT, CDR2 YYREEE, per germline (reference sequence). V lost 4 bases, J lost 4 bases, and 15 bases lay in between. The CDR3 consists of 16 residues. This chain's CDR3 is CASSLYLASGANVLTF. The CDR3 DNA follows: TGTGCCAGCAGCCTATATCTAGCTTCCGGGGCCAACGTCCTGACTTTC.

This chain joins TRBV2 and TRBJ2-3; 7 nucleotides match TRBD1. The CDR3 totals 13 residues. Trimming took 10 bases from V and 1 from J; bases not matched to a gene: 5. CDR1 and CDR2 from the germline V gene are SNHLY and FYNNEI. The CDR3 DNA is TGTGCCAAGACAGGGTCCGGCACAGATACGCAGTATTTT. Amino acids: CAKTGSGTDTQYF.

V usage is TRBV29-1 and J usage is TRBJ2-1; the D gene is possibly TRBD2 (6 bases). Germline V gives CDR1 SQVTM, CDR2 ANQGSEA. The V gene lost 7 bases and the J gene lost 2 bases, with 15 bases spanning the gap. This CDR3 has 14 residues. This CDR3 reads CSGRRREAYNEQFF. The CDR3 coding sequence is TGCAGCGGGAGGAGGAGGGAGGCCTACAATGAGCAGTTCTTC.

The chain couples TRBV6-2 or TRBV6-3 to TRBJ1-2, with D possibly TRBD1 on 5 matching bases. Trimming pared 6 bases from V and 5 bases from J, leaving 16 bases between. The CDR3 is made up of 14 amino acids. The germline CDR1 and CDR2 sequences are MNHEY and SVGEGT. The CDR3 region has the DNA TGTGCCAGCAGCTCCCGGGACCTCCTATATGGCTACACCTTC. Translation gives CASSSRDLLYGYTF.

V is TRBV29-1 and J is TRBJ1-2; TRBD1 agrees at 9 bases. With 4 bases clipped from V and 6 bases from J, the junction kept 3 bases outside the gene matches. This CDR3 is built from 12 residues. Germline V gene data show CDR1 as SQVTM and CDR2 as ANQGSEA. CDR3 protein: CSVGGQGHGYTF. The CDR3 DNA reads TGCAGCGTTGGAGGACAGGGGCATGGCTACACCTTC.

The chain joins TRBV15 to TRBJ2-1; the D is unclear. Germline V gives CDR1 LNHNV, CDR2 YYDKDF (reference sequence). V was shortened by 0 bases and J by 13 bases, with 7 bases between the two germline ends. This CDR3 region has 11 residues. Written as DNA, the CDR3 is TGTGCCACCAGCAGAGACTCTGATCAGTTCTTC. Translating it yields CATSRDSDQFF.

The chain has TRBV20-1 and TRBJ2-1; 8 nucleotides match TRBD1. Germline-derived CDR1 and CDR2 are DFQATT and SNEGSKA (reference sequence). Germline trimming cut 4 bases from V and 10 bases from J; bases unmatched to any gene: 9. The CDR3 is 13 amino acids. The CDR3: CSATGQGAREQFF. In nucleotides, the CDR3 is TGCAGTGCTACCGGACAGGGAGCCCGAGAGCAGTTCTTC.

This chain uses TRBV5-4 with TRBJ1-2; no firm D call. Germline V gene lookup returns CDR1 SGHNT and CDR2 YYREEE (reference sequence). Trimming took 4 bases from V and 4 from J, leaving 14 bases between them. The CDR3 runs 14 residues. CDR3 region: CASSEVPGGYGYTF. The CDR3 DNA is TGTGCCAGCAGCGAGGTCCCTGGAGGCTATGGCTACACCTTC.

The chain recombines TRBV30 with TRBJ1-4; D perhaps matches TRBD1 (5 bases). V was clipped by 5 bases and J by 6 bases, with 16 bases between them. Looked up from germline, CDR1 is GTSNPN and CDR2 is SVGIG (reference sequence). The CDR3 has 14 amino acids. The CDR3: CAWEMEGLDEKLFF. In DNA form, the CDR3 reads TGTGCCTGGGAAATGGAGGGGCTTGATGAAAAACTGTTTTTT.

CDR3 in DNA: TGTGCCAGCAGTTTTAGTGTAGGAATCAATACCGAGCAGTACTTC. Encoded protein: CASSFSVGINTEQYF. J is TRBJ2-7 and V is TRBV12-3 or TRBV12-4; no clear D. The germline V and J ends were trimmed by 3 bases and 6 bases, with 18 bases remaining between them. The CDR3 is 15 residues long.

This chain joins TRBV6-5 and TRBJ2-3; D is ambiguous. Germline V gene data show CDR1 as MNHEY and CDR2 as SVGAGI. The CDR3 is 14 residues long. V was pared by 0 bases and J by 1 base, with 5 bases between. CDR3 sequence: CASSYSSGTDTQYF. The CDR3, as DNA: TGTGCCAGCAGTTACTCTTCAGGCACAGATACGCAGTATTTT.

V and J are TRBV5-1 and TRBJ2-7, with D perhaps TRBD1 or TRBD2 (5 bases each). The CDR3 consists of 15 residues. V was shortened by 2 bases and J by 4 bases, with 16 bases between the two germline ends. Germline V lookup: CDR1 SGHRS, CDR2 YFSETQ. The CDR3 DNA reads TGCGCCAGCAGCTTTGAGGGGAAAGGGCTTTACGAGCAGTACTTC. It encodes CASSFEGKGLYEQYF.

The V call is TRBV9, the J call TRBJ2-7; 11 nucleotides align to TRBD1. The CDR3 loop spans 15 amino acids. J gave up 3 bases and V 4 bases, and 6 bases lay outside the gene matches. CDR1 is SGDLS, CDR2 YYNGEE, per germline. The CDR3 here is CASSPAGTGGYEQYF. The CDR3 DNA is TGTGCCAGCAGCCCCGCCGGGACAGGGGGCTACGAGCAGTACTTC.

V usage is TRBV29-1 and J usage is TRBJ1-3, with D maybe TRBD1 (5 bases). The CDR3 extends over 14 amino acids. Germline loops: CDR1 SQVTM, CDR2 ANQGSEA. The V and J ends lost 4 bases and 1 base respectively, with 11 bases between them. Here the CDR3 reads CSVVSRASGNTIYF. Here the CDR3 DNA reads TGCAGCGTTGTCTCCAGGGCGTCTGGAAACACCATATATTTT.

The CDR3, as DNA: TGTGCCAGCAGTTCTCAACGGGGGTTTAAGGAGCAGTACTTC. Translation: CASSSQRGFKEQYF. The rearrangement links TRBV28 to TRBJ2-7; D is perhaps TRBD2 (6 bases). The CDR3 runs to 14 residues. The V gene lost 4 bases and the J gene lost 7 bases, with 17 bases spanning the gap. Per the germline V gene, CDR1 is MDHEN and CDR2 is SYDVKM.

The chain recombines TRBV7-9 with TRBJ2-5, with D tentatively TRBD1 or TRBD2 (6 bases each). The CDR3 runs 15 residues. From germline, CDR1 is SEHNR and CDR2 FQNEAQ (reference sequence). The V and J ends lost 2 bases and 5 bases respectively, with 15 bases between them. The CDR3 loop reads CASSLLQGGGETQYF. The DNA for the CDR3 is TGTGCCAGCAGCTTACTACAGGGAGGAGGCGAGACCCAGTACTTC.

The rearrangement uses TRBV29-1 and TRBJ2-2, with D perhaps TRBD1 (6 bases). Trimming left V 6 bases short and J 0 bases short, with 11 bases between. CDR1 and CDR2 from the germline V gene are SQVTM and ANQGSEA. The CDR3 extends over 14 amino acids. This CDR3 reads CSVGQSANTGELFF. The CDR3 DNA is TGCAGCGTAGGACAGAGCGCGAACACCGGGGAGCTGTTTTTT.